Each of the 32 T cell receptor beta chains below was sequenced from the same sample in a study of blood T cell repertoires in COVID-19 (dated by TCRdb to about 2020). Receptor amplification or capture employed the immunoSEQ multiplex PCR assay. In its TCRdb copy, this immuneACCESS table keeps in-frame sequences only and misses some clones. Where compared with another copy, unresolved V genes explain less than half of these, and the others have no known cause. For this sample the table gives approximately 210,000 clones, of which roughly 87% were detected only once. Of the sample, approximately 7.2% falls within the top ten clones. Sample: PBMCs or T cells enriched from blood (not recorded which). All receptors derive from a man aged 25-40 years in a cohort exposed to, infected with or recovered from COVID-19 (not recorded which).

The rearrangement uses TRBV2 and TRBJ1-1; 8 bases agree with TRBD1. The CDR3 length is 15 residues. Germline V gene sequence: CDR1 SNHLY, CDR2 FYNNEI. Trimming cost V 6 bases and J 1 base; bases outside gene matches: 7. As DNA, the CDR3 is TGTGCCAGCAGCCTCCGGACAGGGTCGAACACTGAAGCTTTCTTT. Protein product: CASSLRTGSNTEAFF. Supplemented by reference TRBV2 and TRBJ1-1, the full variable domain reads EPEVTQTPSHQVTQMGQEVILRCVPISNHLYFYWYRQILGQKVEFLVSFYNNEISEKSEIFDDQFSVERPDGSNFTLKIRSTKLEDSAMYFCASSLRTGSNTEAFFGQGTRLTVV.

The chain combines TRBV6-5 with TRBJ1-2; TRBD1 matches 8 bases. This CDR3 is built from 15 residues. Trimming cost V 6 bases and J 4 bases; bases outside gene matches: 10. Germline V gene sequence: CDR1 MNHEY, CDR2 SVGAGI. The CDR3: CASRQPGQGLYGYTF. CDR3 nucleotides: TGTGCCAGCAGACAGCCCGGACAGGGTCTCTATGGCTACACCTTC.

The chain uses TRBV4-3 and TRBJ2-7, with 13 bases matching TRBD2. This CDR3 is 17 amino acids long. V was pared by 0 bases and J by 6 bases, with 8 bases of the junction left unmatched. CDR1 and CDR2 (germline): LGHNA, YSLEER. DNA for the CDR3: TGCGCCAGCAGCCAAGACTATCCCGGGACTAGCGGGGCCGAGCAGTACTTC. This gives the protein CASSQDYPGTSGAEQYF.

The gene calls are TRBV28 and TRBJ1-1; 7 bases align to TRBD1. The V gene's germline CDR1 is MDHEN and CDR2 SYDVKM. The trim removed 5 bases at V and 5 bases at J, leaving 11 bases unmatched. The CDR3 is made up of 15 amino acids. CDR3 protein: CASSDRTGDGTEAFF. In nucleotides, the CDR3 is TGTGCCAGCAGTGACCGAACAGGGGATGGGACTGAAGCTTTCTTT.

This clone was counted between two and nine times. Written as DNA, the CDR3 is TGTGCCATACAGGGGAAGAATGGAGAAAAACTGTTTTTT. The encoded protein is CAIQGKNGEKLFF. The chain links TRBV10-3 to TRBJ1-4, with 7 bases fitting TRBD1. Germline CDR1 reads ENHRY; CDR2 reads SYGVKD. With 9 bases clipped from V and 8 bases from J, the junction kept 9 bases outside the gene matches. The CDR3 is 13 amino acids.

The V call is TRBV10-1, the J call TRBJ2-1, with no clear D. Trimming removed 4 bases at V and 4 bases at J, with 8 bases between. Germline-derived CDR1 and CDR2 are WNHNN and SYGVQD (reference sequence). The CDR3 length is 13 residues. CDR3 loop: CASSGSLYNEQFF. The CDR3 DNA follows: TGCGCCAGCAGTGGGAGTCTATACAATGAGCAGTTCTTC.

This chain links TRBV6-4 with TRBJ2-1; a possible D gene is TRBD1 (6 bases). Trimming cost V 4 bases and J 6 bases, with 13 bases left between them. The germline V gene encodes CDR1 MRHNA and CDR2 SNTAGT. The CDR3 contains 14 residues. The chain's CDR3 is CASSGQGIFNEQFF. CDR3 nucleotides: TGTGCCAGCAGTGGGCAGGGGATCTTCAATGAGCAGTTCTTC.

The chain recombines TRBV5-6 with TRBJ1-2; no clear D. In germline, CDR1 is SGHDT, CDR2 YYEEEE. CDR3 length: 12 amino acids. Trimming shortened V by 5 bases and J by 8 bases, and 13 bases separated the two germline ends. The CDR3 region has the DNA TGTGCCAGCAGACATCTGACGGGGGGCTACACCTTC. Protein product: CASRHLTGGYTF.

The rearrangement links TRBV28 to TRBJ2-5; no clear D. Germline V lookup: CDR1 MDHEN, CDR2 SYDVKM. Trimming left V 3 bases short and J 7 bases short, with 12 bases between. CDR3 length: 13 residues. The CDR3 DNA reads TGTGCCAGCAGTTTTAGTTCCCTCCTGACCCAGTACTTC. Its protein is CASSFSSLLTQYF.

The CDR3 DNA reads TGTGCCAGCGGGACAGGGGACACAGATACGCAGTATTTT. Translated, it gives CASGTGDTDTQYF. J is TRBJ2-3 and V is TRBV27; the match to TRBD1 covers 10 bases. CDR3 length: 13 residues. The V and J ends lost 8 bases and 2 bases, in that order; junction bases with no gene match: 1. CDR1 MNHEY and CDR2 SMNVEV come from the germline V gene (reference sequence).

The chain employs TRBV28 and TRBJ1-2; 8 positions agree with TRBD1. Germline CDR1 is MDHEN and CDR2 is SYDVKM. With 7 bases clipped from V and 6 bases from J, the junction kept 10 bases outside the gene matches. The CDR3 extends over 14 amino acids. The CDR3 spells CASNIQQGEDGYTF. CDR3 coding DNA: TGTGCCAGCAATATACAACAGGGGGAGGATGGCTACACCTTC.

This clone occurred a few times. The CDR3 DNA reads as TGTGCCAGCAGCGTAGGACACGAGGGGAGGAATGAAAAACTGTTTTTT. Its translation: CASSVGHEGRNEKLFF. The chain joins TRBV9 to TRBJ1-4; possible D gene TRBD1, 5 bases. V was pared by 0 bases and J by 5 bases, with 14 bases between. CDR3 length equals 16 residues. Germline lookup yields CDR1 SGDLS and CDR2 YYNGEE. The whole variable domain, remainder taken from reference TRBV9 and TRBJ1-4, is DSGVTQTPKHLITATGQRVTLRCSPRSGDLSVYWYQQSLDQGLQFLIQYYNGEERAKGNILERFSAQQFPDLHSELNLSSLELGDSALYFCASSVGHEGRNEKLFFGSGTQLSVL.

This clone was counted only a few times. V and J are TRBV7-9 and TRBJ2-7; maybe TRBD1 (6 bases). The CDR3 is 12 amino acids. Germline CDR1 SEHNR, CDR2 FQNEAQ (reference sequence). Between the trimmed V and J ends, which lost 8 bases and 5 bases, there was a span of 13 bases. The CDR3 sequence: CASGTPGDEQYF. The CDR3 DNA reads as TGTGCCAGCGGCACCCCAGGGGACGAGCAGTACTTC.

The CDR3 DNA follows: TGTGCCAGCACGCGGGAGGACGAGCAGTACTTC. Translating gives CASTREDEQYF. The genes are TRBV2 and TRBJ2-7; 8 bases map to TRBD2. Germline CDR1 and CDR2: SNHLY and FYNNEI. The CDR3 loop spans 11 amino acids. After removal of 7 bases from V and 5 bases from J, the junction contained 1 base not matched to a gene.

The J gene is TRBJ2-3, the V gene TRBV7-2; no clear D. The germline gives CDR1 SGHTA, CDR2 FQGNSA. V lost 2 bases, J lost 6 bases, and 12 bases lay in between. The CDR3 loop spans 14 amino acids. CDR3 loop: CASSLFNGADTQYF. CDR3 coding DNA: TGTGCCAGCAGCTTATTTAACGGAGCTGATACGCAGTATTTT.

The rearrangement uses TRBV4-1 and TRBJ1-2, with TRBD1 matching 8 bases. Germline loops: CDR1 MGHRA, CDR2 YSYEKL. The J segment lost 3 bases and the V segment lost 4 bases, leaving 7 bases of the junction unmatched. The CDR3 is 15 amino acids. The DNA for the CDR3 is TGCGCCAGCAGCCCAGGACAGGGTGTGGACTATGGCTACACCTTC. Encoded protein: CASSPGQGVDYGYTF.

The chain uses TRBV6-5 and TRBJ2-7; 7 positions agree with TRBD2. The CDR3 runs to 15 residues. Germline assignment: CDR1 MNHEY and CDR2 SVGAGI. The J segment lost 6 bases and the V segment lost 6 bases, leaving 14 bases of the junction unmatched. The CDR3 here is CASSPLSAGASEQYF. The DNA of the CDR3 is TGTGCCAGCAGCCCCCTTTCGGCGGGAGCAAGCGAGCAGTACTTC.

This chain links TRBV6-5 with TRBJ1-3; maybe TRBD1 (5 bases). Looked up from germline, CDR1 is MNHEY and CDR2 is SVGAGI. This CDR3 is 14 amino acids long. Trimming took 6 bases from V and 0 from J, leaving 9 bases between them. The chain's CDR3 is CASRAGGSGNTIYF. The DNA for the CDR3 is TGTGCCAGCAGGGCCGGGGGCTCTGGAAACACCATATATTTT.

This chain joins TRBV5-1 and TRBJ1-4; TRBD1 aligns across 11 bases. The CDR3 covers 16 residues. V was clipped by 4 bases and J by 6 bases; unmatched bases: 8. Per the germline V gene, CDR1 is SGHRS and CDR2 is YFSETQ. CDR3 DNA sequence: TGCGCCAGCAGCGCACCCCGGGACAGGGGGGATGAAAAACTGTTTTTT. Translating gives CASSAPRDRGDEKLFF.

V and J are TRBV27 and TRBJ2-5, with D unresolved. Germline V gives CDR1 MNHEY, CDR2 SMNVEV (reference sequence). This CDR3 is 14 amino acids long. Deletions cut 6 bases from V and 1 base from J, with 12 bases between. For the CDR3, the DNA is TGTGCCAGCAGCTCTTATGACACCCAAGAGACCCAGTACTTC. Amino acids: CASSSYDTQETQYF.

V usage is TRBV12-3 or TRBV12-4 and J usage is TRBJ2-7; D is perhaps TRBD1 (5 bases). The CDR3 spans 13 residues. Trimming left V 3 bases short and J 4 bases short, with 10 bases between. In nucleotides, the CDR3 is TGTGCCAGCAGTTTCGCCAGGGTATACGAGCAGTACTTC. This translates into CASSFARVYEQYF.

This chain connects TRBV18 to TRBJ2-7, with 7 bases matching TRBD2. The V and J ends lost 5 bases and 0 bases, in that order; junction bases with no gene match: 10. CDR3 length equals 16 residues. Germline CDR1 and CDR2: KGHSH and LQKENI. The CDR3 sequence: CASSFSTVAGSYEQYF. The DNA for the CDR3 is TGTGCCAGCTCATTCTCGACCGTAGCGGGCTCCTACGAGCAGTACTTC.

The chain recombines TRBV19 with TRBJ2-7; 7 bases align to TRBD2. The CDR3 totals 15 residues. Germline V gene sequence: CDR1 LNHDA, CDR2 SQIVND (reference sequence). The ends lost 3 bases at V and 5 bases at J; junction bases unmatched: 10. The CDR3 DNA follows: TGTGCCAGTAGTATGATAACGGGAGGATCGGACGAGCAGTACTTC. Amino acid sequence: CASSMITGGSDEQYF.

The J gene is TRBJ2-7, the V gene TRBV19; TRBD1 aligns across 8 bases. J lost 2 bases, V lost 4 bases, and 7 bases had no gene match. CDR1 is LNHDA, CDR2 SQIVND, per germline (reference sequence). The CDR3 has 15 residues. CDR3 amino acids: CASSTGTGPAYEQYF. In DNA form, the CDR3 reads TGTGCCAGTAGTACCGGGACAGGACCGGCCTACGAGCAGTACTTC.

The J gene is TRBJ1-5, the V gene TRBV15, with TRBD1 as a possible D gene (5 bases). The CDR3 is 15 residues long. V was cut by 0 bases and J by 3 bases, with 9 bases left in between. Germline CDR1 and CDR2: LNHNV and YYDKDF (reference sequence). CDR3 DNA sequence: TGTGCCACCAGCAGAGATCGGGGGATCAATCAGCCCCAGCATTTT. This codes for CATSRDRGINQPQHF.

The table lists this clone with a count of one. This chain joins TRBV7-2 and TRBJ1-2; 8 bases are a match to TRBD1. The CDR3 extends over 16 amino acids. V dropped 5 bases and J dropped 0; count of bases not matched to a gene: 8. From germline, CDR1 is SGHTA and CDR2 FQGNSA. For the CDR3, the DNA is TGTGCCAGCAGCCCCCAGGGGGCGGTATCTAACTATGGCTACACCTTC. Amino acids: CASSPQGAVSNYGYTF.

This clone is a singleton in its sample. The CDR3 here is CASSPESDWGEKLFF. The CDR3 region has the DNA TGTGCCAGCAGCCCCGAGAGCGATTGGGGCGAAAAACTGTTTTTT. The chain links TRBV7-9 to TRBJ1-4; TRBD1 is a possible D gene (5 bases). The CDR3 covers 15 residues. V lost 5 bases, J lost 8 bases, and 18 bases lay in between. The germline V gene encodes CDR1 SEHNR and CDR2 FQNEAQ (reference sequence).

To note about this clone: The sample holds other DNA sequences that translate to the same CDR3. The chain employs TRBV9 and TRBJ2-1, with unresolved D. CDR3 length: 13 residues. Germline V lookup: CDR1 SGDLS, CDR2 YYNGEE. V lost 5 bases and J lost 0, with 6 bases in between. This CDR3 reads CASSPSSYNEQFF. The CDR3 nucleotides read TGTGCCAGCAGTCCGAGCTCCTACAATGAGCAGTTCTTC.

J is TRBJ2-2 and V is TRBV28, with 10 nucleotides matching TRBD2. CDR3 length: 16 amino acids. Germline loops: CDR1 MDHEN, CDR2 SYDVKM. Unmatched junction bases numbered 5, after V lost 5 bases and J lost 2 bases. The CDR3 reads CASSIGLAVNTGELFF. The CDR3, as DNA: TGTGCCAGCAGTATAGGACTAGCGGTTAACACCGGGGAGCTGTTTTTT.

This clone was detected a few times. The chain carries TRBV5-1 and TRBJ2-7; TRBD1 matches at 7 bases. V shed 0 bases and J 5 bases; nucleotides not matched to a gene: 11. Germline CDR1 SGHRS, CDR2 YFSETQ. The CDR3 has 16 residues. The CDR3 nucleotides are TGCGCCAGCAGCTTGGCTATTAAGAGGGACAGCAACGAGCAGTACTTC. It translates to CASSLAIKRDSNEQYF. Looking up the rest from reference TRBV5-1 and TRBJ2-7 gives the full variable domain: KAGVTQTPRYLIKTRGQQVTLSCSPISGHRSVSWYQQTPGQGLQFLFEYFSETQRNKGNFPGRFSGRQFSNSRSEMNVSTLELGDSALYLCASSLAIKRDSNEQYFGPGTRLTVT.

This clone was counted a few times. This chain joins TRBV7-2 and TRBJ2-1; TRBD1 matches 9 bases. The CDR3 totals 15 residues. CDR1 is SGHTA, CDR2 FQGNSA, per germline. Germline trimming cut 5 bases from V and 1 base from J; bases unmatched to any gene: 3. This chain's CDR3 is CASSKDRGSYNEQFF. The CDR3, as DNA: TGTGCCAGCAGCAAAGACAGGGGGTCCTACAATGAGCAGTTCTTC.

The V gene is TRBV12-1, the J gene TRBJ2-1; the table's D call of TRBD2 was not tested on the DNA. TRBV12-1 is deemed a pseudogene. This CDR3 region has 17 residues. The CDR3, as DNA: TGTGCCAGCAGCTTTTCCCCTAGCGGGAGGGCCCGTGATGAGCAGTTCTTC. Translated, it gives CASSFSPSGRARDEQFF.